Below, 15 T cell receptor beta chains from the same sample are listed, as sequenced in a study of CD8+ T cells in alopecia areata. As to treatment: oral pan-JAK inhibitor, 5-10 mg twice daily. Isolated RNA was reverse transcribed into cDNA used as the sequencing template. Sequencing used immunoSEQ multiplex PCR; TCRdb keeps in-frame clones, though not all of them. This table has more than 200,000 clones, about 40% appearing once. Sequencing used CD4+ T cells sorted from blood, obtained at approximately week 37, from a patient treated with tofacitinib. The source of these receptors is a human donor with alopecia areata.

This CDR3 is CASSPNTGGTGELFF. The CDR3 DNA reads as TGTGCCAGCAGCCCCAACACAGGGGGCACCGGGGAGCTGTTTTTT. The rearrangement joins TRBV7-3 to TRBJ2-2; TRBD1 aligns across 8 bases. Germline V CDR1 and CDR2: SGHTA, FQGTGA. Unmatched junction bases numbered 6, after V lost 5 bases and J lost 4 bases. CDR3 size: 15 residues.

V usage is TRBV13 and J usage is TRBJ2-1; D could derive from TRBD1 or TRBD2 (5 bases each). The ends were cut back, 4 bases at V and 0 bases at J, with 13 bases in the middle. This CDR3 has 16 residues. Germline CDR1 is PRHDT and CDR2 is FYEKMQ (reference sequence). The CDR3, as DNA: TGTGCCAGCAGCTACCCGAAGGGGAGCTCCTACAATGAGCAGTTCTTC. Protein: CASSYPKGSSYNEQFF.

This clone was recorded once. This chain connects TRBV9 to TRBJ2-3; possibly TRBD1 for D (6 bases). There are 15 residues in the CDR3. Trimming took off 0 bases at V and 1 base at J, with 9 bases between the two ends. Germline CDR1 reads SGDLS; CDR2 reads YYNGEE. The CDR3 loop reads CASSVAGVGTDTQYF. CDR3 nucleotide sequence: TGTGCCAGCAGCGTAGCAGGGGTTGGCACAGATACGCAGTATTTT.

This chain links TRBV5-1 with TRBJ1-3, with D perhaps matching TRBD1 (5 bases). The germline gives CDR1 SGHRS, CDR2 YFSETQ. The CDR3 consists of 14 residues. Trimming shortened V by 4 bases and J by 3 bases, and 11 bases separated the two germline ends. CDR3 in amino acids: CASSAGTVGNTIYF. The DNA for the CDR3 is TGCGCCAGCAGCGCTGGGACTGTTGGAAACACCATATATTTT. Drawing the rest from reference TRBV5-1 and TRBJ1-3, the complete variable domain is KAGVTQTPRYLIKTRGQQVTLSCSPISGHRSVSWYQQTPGQGLQFLFEYFSETQRNKGNFPGRFSGRQFSNSRSEMNVSTLELGDSALYLCASSAGTVGNTIYFGEGSWLTVV.

J is TRBJ2-6 and V is TRBV4-2; 7 bases fit TRBD1. V dropped 1 base and J dropped 0; count of bases not matched to a gene: 9. The CDR3 covers 19 residues. Looked up from germline, CDR1 is LGHNA and CDR2 is YNFKEQ. In DNA form, the CDR3 reads TGTGCCAGCAGCCAAGTACTCCAGGGACAGCGCTCTGGGGCCAACGTCCTGACTTTC. It translates to CASSQVLQGQRSGANVLTF.

The chain recombines TRBV6-4 with TRBJ1-2; the D is unclear. The CDR3 is 13 residues long. The germline V gene has CDR1 MRHNA and CDR2 SNTAGT. V was shortened by 5 bases and J by 0 bases, with 7 bases between the two germline ends. CDR3 sequence reads: CASSPGPNYGYTF. The DNA of the CDR3 is TGTGCCAGCAGTCCTGGGCCTAACTATGGCTACACCTTC.

This clone was counted a few times. The rearrangement joins TRBV7-8 to TRBJ1-1; D is ambiguous. Germline V gives CDR1 SGHVS, CDR2 FQNEAQ. The CDR3 covers 16 residues. V lost 5 bases and J 3 bases, leaving 19 bases between the germline ends. The CDR3 DNA reads as TGTGCCAGCAGCCCCTTCCTCCACACACGGGACACTGAAGCTTTCTTT. Its translation is CASSPFLHTRDTEAFF.

This clone was seen a handful of times. V gene TRBV7-9 combines with J gene TRBJ1-6; 8 bases are a match to TRBD1. This CDR3 has 15 amino acids. Trimming took 4 bases from V and 10 from J; bases not matched to a gene: 9. From germline, CDR1 is SEHNR and CDR2 FQNEAQ (reference sequence). CDR3 amino acids: CASSSGQGGVSPLHF. CDR3 sequence (DNA): TGTGCCAGCAGCTCCGGACAGGGAGGGGTGTCACCCCTCCACTTT.

This chain uses TRBV11-1 with TRBJ1-2; D gene ambiguous. The CDR3 is 12 residues long. CDR1 SGHAT and CDR2 FQDESV come from the germline V gene (reference sequence). With 5 bases removed from V and 5 bases from J, the gap between germline ends came to 9 bases. The CDR3 protein is CASSDGRYGYTF. The CDR3 DNA follows: TGTGCCAGCAGCGACGGCCGATATGGCTACACCTTC.

The chain carries TRBV15 and TRBJ1-4, with 9 bases matching TRBD1. There are 14 residues in the CDR3. Germline values: CDR1 LNHNV, CDR2 YYDKDF (reference sequence). The V gene end was trimmed by 3 bases and the J gene end by 5 bases; junction bases not matched to a gene: 1. This CDR3 reads CATSRDRGNEKLFF. CDR3 sequence (DNA): TGTGCCACCAGCAGGGACAGGGGAAATGAAAAACTGTTTTTT.

Turning to this clone: This specimen includes other DNA sequences encoding the same CDR3. The chain recombines TRBV10-3 with TRBJ1-2, with TRBD1 as a possible D gene (5 bases). The CDR3 contains 12 residues. V was clipped by 5 bases and J by 5 bases, with 9 bases between them. Germline values: CDR1 ENHRY, CDR2 SYGVKD. CDR3 in DNA: TGTGCCATCAGTCCACAGGAGTATGGCTACACCTTC. Its protein is CAISPQEYGYTF.

The chain employs TRBV7-2 and TRBJ2-2; 13 bases are shared with TRBD2. The ends lost 0 bases at V and 11 bases at J; junction bases unmatched: 3. CDR3 length: 15 amino acids. The germline CDR1 and CDR2 sequences are SGHTA and FQGNSA. DNA of the CDR3: TGTGCCAGCAGCTTAGCTACGGGACTAGCGGGAGAGCTGTTTTTT. As protein: CASSLATGLAGELFF.

Comments on this clone: Other nucleotide sequences in the sample specify the same CDR3. This chain joins TRBV7-3 and TRBJ2-5; the D is unclear. CDR1 and CDR2 from the germline V gene are SGHTA and FQGTGA. This CDR3 has 13 residues. V was shortened by 0 bases and J by 2 bases, with 4 bases between the two germline ends. DNA of the CDR3: TGTGCCAGCAGCTTAACGCGACAAGAGACCCAGTACTTC. It translates to CASSLTRQETQYF.

The chain recombines TRBV11-2 with TRBJ2-1; 8 bases agree with TRBD2. Germline V gives CDR1 SGHAT, CDR2 FQNNGV. V shed 5 bases, J shed 5 bases, and the junction held 11 bases outside the gene matches. CDR3 size: 16 residues. The CDR3 loop is CASSPREGKAHNEQFF. CDR3 DNA: TGTGCCAGCAGCCCACGGGAGGGCAAAGCCCACAATGAGCAGTTCTTC.

Remarks on this clone: This likely comes from a read error, as the CDR3 has no conserved phenylalanine or tryptophan at its end. CDR3 coding DNA: TGCGCCAGCAGCTTGGCCACAAGGGGAGGAAACATTCAGTACCTC. It specifies CASSLATRGGNIQYL. V usage is TRBV5-1 and J usage is TRBJ2-4; maybe TRBD2 (6 bases). Trimming cost V 0 bases and J 6 bases, with 13 bases left between them. The length of the CDR3 is 15 residues. Germline CDR1 reads SGHRS; CDR2 reads YFSETQ.